Listed below are T cell receptor beta chains from one sample, sequenced in a study of T cells in Graves' hyperthyroidism and ophthalmopathy. TCRdb analysed the multiplex PCR reads with MiXCR anew, one entry per CDR3 protein. The repertoire holds hundreds of thousands of distinct CDR3 sequences, with 35% to 40% as singletons. What was sequenced was blood. The source is a young man with Graves' hyperthyroidism. CDR3s include the opening cysteine and the closing phenylalanine or tryptophan. D genes are given only for firm matches. Only some rows state a clone size, as once, few, many or a class for expanded clones.

CDR3 protein: CASRPPGRQETQYF
CDR3 DNA: TGTGCCAGCAGACCCCCGGGCCGCCAAGAGACCCAGTACTTC
V gene: TRBV2
clone size: NA
D gene: NA
J gene: TRBJ2-5

CDR3 protein: CATATGPANTEAFF
CDR3 DNA: TGTGCCACTGCGACAGGGCCAGCGAACACTGAAGCTTTCTTT
V gene: TRBV19
clone size: NA
D gene: TRBD1
J gene: TRBJ1-1

CDR3 protein: CAIQTGLTANTGELFF
CDR3 DNA: TGTGCCATCCAAACGGGACTCACAGCGAACACCGGGGAGCTGTTTTTT
V gene: TRBV2
clone size: NA
D gene: NA
J gene: TRBJ2-2

CDR3 protein: CASKVGGGVNQPQHF
CDR3 DNA: TGTGCCAGCAAGGTTGGGGGGGGCGTAAATCAGCCCCAGCATTTT
V gene: TRBV12-3/TRBV12-4
clone size: NA
D gene: NA
J gene: TRBJ1-5

CDR3 protein: CASSYPGTSTYEQYF
CDR3 DNA: TGTGCCAGCAGTTACCCCGGGACTAGTACCTACGAGCAGTACTTC
V gene: TRBV6-5
clone size: few
D gene: TRBD2
J gene: TRBJ2-7

CDR3 protein: CAISEVLAGELFF
CDR3 DNA: TGTGCCATCAGTGAAGTCCTGGCCGGGGAGCTGTTTTTT
V gene: TRBV10-3
clone size: many
D gene: NA
J gene: TRBJ2-2

CDR3 protein: CASGGQPDTEAFF
CDR3 DNA: TGTGCCAGTGGTGGACAGCCGGACACTGAAGCTTTCTTT
V gene: TRBV6-1
clone size: NA
D gene: NA
J gene: TRBJ1-1

CDR3 protein: CASSLGTVAGGEGYTF
CDR3 DNA: TGCGCCAGCAGCTTGGGAACCGTGGCAGGGGGGGAAGGCTACACCTTC
V gene: TRBV5-1
clone size: NA
D gene: TRBD1
J gene: TRBJ1-2

CDR3 protein: CASSPESRQGTGEQYF
CDR3 DNA: TGCGCCAGCAGCCCAGAATCGAGACAGGGTACAGGCGAGCAGTACTTC
V gene: TRBV4-1
clone size: NA
D gene: TRBD1
J gene: TRBJ2-7

CDR3 protein: CSGGGATGELFF
CDR3 DNA: TGCAGCGGGGGTGGGGCCACCGGGGAGCTGTTTTTT
V gene: TRBV29-1
clone size: many
D gene: NA
J gene: TRBJ2-2

CDR3 protein: CASSSGIGELAEQYF
CDR3 DNA: TGTGCCAGCAGTTCAGGAATAGGGGAGTTGGCCGAGCAGTACTTC
V gene: TRBV12-3/TRBV12-4
clone size: NA
D gene: NA
J gene: TRBJ2-7

CDR3 protein: CASTTGTLNYGYTF
CDR3 DNA: TGTGCCAGCACCACCGGGACACTTAACTATGGCTACACCTTC
V gene: TRBV7-9
clone size: many
D gene: NA
J gene: TRBJ1-2

CDR3 protein: CASSYELVYEQYF
CDR3 DNA: TGTGCCAGCAGTTACGAGCTAGTCTACGAGCAGTACTTC
V gene: TRBV6-6
clone size: NA
D gene: NA
J gene: TRBJ2-7

CDR3 protein: CASNLDGTSFYEQYF
CDR3 DNA: TGTGCCAGCAACTTAGATGGGACTAGCTTCTACGAGCAGTACTTC
V gene: TRBV7-9
clone size: NA
D gene: TRBD2
J gene: TRBJ2-7

CDR3 protein: CSVGRWGETQYF
CDR3 DNA: TGCAGCGTTGGTCGCTGGGGGGAGACCCAGTACTTC
V gene: TRBV29-1
clone size: few
D gene: NA
J gene: TRBJ2-5

CDR3 protein: CASSDIQGQNTEAFF
CDR3 DNA: TGTGCCAGCAGTGACATACAGGGTCAGAACACTGAAGCTTTCTTT
V gene: TRBV12-3/TRBV12-4
clone size: NA
D gene: NA
J gene: TRBJ1-1

CDR3 protein: CASSFQQGRNTEAFF
CDR3 DNA: TGTGCCAGTAGCTTCCAACAGGGAAGGAACACTGAAGCTTTCTTT
V gene: TRBV19
clone size: many
D gene: NA
J gene: TRBJ1-1

CDR3 protein: CASSSSGGPETQYF
CDR3 DNA: TGTGCCAGCTCCTCTAGCGGGGGACCAGAGACCCAGTACTTC
V gene: TRBV12-3/TRBV12-4
clone size: few
D gene: TRBD2
J gene: TRBJ2-5

CDR3 protein: CASSSDGEAFF
CDR3 DNA: TGTGCCAGCAGTTCCGACGGTGAAGCTTTCTTT
V gene: TRBV6-5
clone size: NA
D gene: NA
J gene: TRBJ1-1

CDR3 protein: CSASGRDRAGELFF
CDR3 DNA: TGCAGTGCTTCTGGCAGGGACAGAGCCGGGGAGCTGTTTTTT
V gene: TRBV20-1
clone size: NA
D gene: TRBD1
J gene: TRBJ2-2

CDR3 protein: CASSLWPYLADNTGELFF
CDR3 DNA: TGTGCCAGCAGCTTATGGCCGTACCTAGCGGATAACACCGGGGAGCTGTTTTTT
V gene: TRBV7-4
clone size: NA
D gene: TRBD2
J gene: TRBJ2-2

CDR3 protein: CASSPDGSLLNYGYTF
CDR3 DNA: TGTGCCAGCAGCCCGGACGGTTCTCTACTTAACTATGGCTACACCTTC
V gene: TRBV7-9
clone size: few
D gene: NA
J gene: TRBJ1-2

CDR3 protein: CACRDRGQGNQPQHF
CDR3 DNA: TGCGCCTGCCGGGACAGGGGGCAAGGCAATCAGCCCCAGCATTTT
V gene: TRBV10-2
clone size: NA
D gene: TRBD1
J gene: TRBJ1-5

CDR3 protein: CASSWDLGTEAFF
CDR3 DNA: TGTGCCAGCAGTTGGGACCTAGGGACTGAAGCTTTCTTT
V gene: TRBV12-3/TRBV12-4
clone size: many
D gene: NA
J gene: TRBJ1-1

CDR3 protein: CAISESGQQETQYF
CDR3 DNA: TGTGCCATCAGTGAGTCGGGACAGCAAGAGACCCAGTACTTC
V gene: TRBV10-3
clone size: many
D gene: TRBD1
J gene: TRBJ2-5

CDR3 protein: CASSWDRGRGEAFF
CDR3 DNA: TGTGCCAGCAGCTGGGACAGGGGGCGGGGTGAAGCTTTCTTT
V gene: TRBV5-4
clone size: NA
D gene: TRBD1
J gene: TRBJ1-1

CDR3 protein: CASTAGPTHPAGYSNQPQHF
CDR3 DNA: TGTGCCAGTACCGCGGGCCCGACCCACCCTGCGGGTTATAGCAATCAGCCCCAGCATTTT
V gene: TRBV19
clone size: NA
D gene: NA
J gene: TRBJ1-5

CDR3 protein: CASSPGTAQYGYTF
CDR3 DNA: TGTGCCAGCAGCCCCGGGACAGCTCAATATGGCTACACCTTC
V gene: TRBV5-6
clone size: NA
D gene: TRBD1
J gene: TRBJ1-2

CDR3 protein: CATSRDSEVTYNSPLHF
CDR3 DNA: TGTGCCACCAGCAGAGATTCCGAGGTTACCTATAATTCACCCCTCCACTTT
V gene: TRBV15
clone size: NA
D gene: NA
J gene: TRBJ1-6

CDR3 protein: CSVDGTSGENTGELFF
CDR3 DNA: TGCAGCGTTGATGGGACTAGCGGAGAAAACACCGGGGAGCTGTTTTTT
V gene: TRBV29-1
clone size: few
D gene: TRBD2
J gene: TRBJ2-2

CDR3 protein: CASNQHSISYEQYF
CDR3 DNA: TGTGCCAGCAACCAACACAGTATCTCCTACGAGCAGTACTTC
V gene: TRBV6-1
clone size: NA
D gene: NA
J gene: TRBJ2-7

CDR3 protein: CSVGQRAVNTEAFF
CDR3 DNA: TGCAGCGTTGGTCAAAGGGCGGTGAACACTGAAGCTTTCTTT
V gene: TRBV29-1
clone size: many
D gene: NA
J gene: TRBJ1-1

CDR3 protein: CASSPFRRDDTEAFF
CDR3 DNA: TGCGCCAGCAGCCCCTTCCGACGGGACGACACTGAAGCTTTCTTT
V gene: TRBV5-1
clone size: many
D gene: NA
J gene: TRBJ1-1

CDR3 protein: CASSAFRGEALHF
CDR3 DNA: TGTGCCAGCAGCGCCTTCAGGGGGGAAGCCCTCCACTTT
V gene: TRBV7-2
clone size: many
D gene: TRBD1
J gene: TRBJ1-6

CDR3 protein: CATSSPGNTEAFF
CDR3 DNA: TGTGCCACCAGCAGCCCCGGGAACACTGAAGCTTTCTTT
V gene: TRBV15
clone size: many
D gene: NA
J gene: TRBJ1-1

CDR3 protein: CASSTSGLAEAFF
CDR3 DNA: TGTGCCAGCAGCACCTCCGGGCTGGCGGAAGCTTTCTTT
V gene: TRBV7-9
clone size: many
D gene: NA
J gene: TRBJ1-1